This TCR beta chain stems from a study of T cells in Graves' hyperthyroidism and ophthalmopathy. RNA transcripts yielded amplified TCR beta CDR3 regions. The HTBI primer set drove a first-round RT-PCR of the TCR CDR3. One entry per CDR3 protein results from TCRdb running MiXCR on the multiplex PCR reads. This sample has a few hundred thousand distinct CDR3 sequences, with less than 15% found just once. V gave up 6 bases and J gave up 11 bases, with 17 bases separating them. This CDR3 is 14 amino acids long. CDR1 and CDR2 (germline): SNHLY, FYNNEI. This clonotype was seen repeatedly, ten times or more. This TCR came from a woman aged 18-30 years with Graves' hyperthyroidism. Sequenced sample: blood. The V gene is TRBV2, the J gene TRBJ1-6, with D perhaps matching TRBD1 (6 bases). The CDR3: CASSAETGLPPLHF. The CDR3 DNA follows: TGTGCCAGCAGCGCAGAGACAGGTTTGCCACCCCTCCACTTT.